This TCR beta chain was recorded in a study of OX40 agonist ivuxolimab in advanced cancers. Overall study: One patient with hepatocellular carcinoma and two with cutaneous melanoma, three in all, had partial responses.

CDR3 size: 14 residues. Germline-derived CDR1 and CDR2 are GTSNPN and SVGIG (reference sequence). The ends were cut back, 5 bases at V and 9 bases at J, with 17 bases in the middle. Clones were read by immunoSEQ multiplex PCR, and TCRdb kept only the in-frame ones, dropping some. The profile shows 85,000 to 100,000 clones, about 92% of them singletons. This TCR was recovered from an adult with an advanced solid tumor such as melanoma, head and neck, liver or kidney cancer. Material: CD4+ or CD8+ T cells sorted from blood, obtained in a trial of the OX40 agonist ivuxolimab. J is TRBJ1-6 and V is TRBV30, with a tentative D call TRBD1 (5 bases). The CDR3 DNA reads TGTGCCTGGGGGCGAAGGGGATCCAGTTCACCCCTCCACTTT. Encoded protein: CAWGRRGSSSPLHF.